Listed here are 19 T cell receptor beta chains from one sample, sequenced in a study of T cells in Graves' hyperthyroidism and ophthalmopathy. It was RNA transcripts that yielded the amplified TCR beta CDR3 regions. The TCR CDR3 was amplified in a first-round RT-PCR using the HTBI primer set. TCRdb recomputed calls from the multiplex PCR reads with MiXCR, one row per CDR3 protein. The data contain about 540,000 distinct CDR3 sequences, around 45% of them seen just once; the ten biggest clones take up 8% to 8.5%. Material for sequencing was peripheral blood or thyroid tissue (not recorded which). These receptors were obtained from a young woman with Graves' hyperthyroidism.

This clonotype was seen a handful of times. V gene TRBV6-2 or TRBV6-3 combines with J gene TRBJ1-3; the D is unclear. Deletions cut 6 bases from V and 0 bases from J, with 12 bases between. This CDR3 is 15 amino acids long. Germline values: CDR1 MNHEY, CDR2 SVGEGT. In nucleotides, the CDR3 is TGTGCCAGCAGCCACGACCGTACCTCTGGAAACACCATATATTTT. This sequence encodes CASSHDRTSGNTIYF.

The chain joins TRBV14 to TRBJ2-7, with D maybe TRBD2 (5 bases). CDR1 is SGHDN, CDR2 FVKESK, per germline. There are 14 residues in the CDR3. V lost 0 bases and J lost 1, with 7 bases in between. CDR3 protein: CASSQDRTSYEQYF. The CDR3 coding sequence is TGTGCCAGCAGCCAAGATCGGACTTCCTACGAGCAGTACTTC.

The chain employs TRBV2 and TRBJ2-7, with 9 bases identical to TRBD1. Per the germline V gene, CDR1 is SNHLY and CDR2 is FYNNEI. After removal of 6 bases from V and 2 bases from J, the junction contained 5 bases not matched to a gene. This CDR3 is 14 amino acids long. This chain's CDR3 is CASSTDRGTYEQYF. CDR3 bases: TGTGCCAGCAGCACGGACAGGGGTACCTACGAGCAGTACTTC.

This clonotype was picked up many times. V gene TRBV29-1 combines with J gene TRBJ1-1; TRBD1 matches 8 bases. This CDR3 comprises 13 residues. Looked up from germline, CDR1 is SQVTM and CDR2 is ANQGSEA. Trimming cost V 7 bases and J 4 bases; bases outside gene matches: 8. The CDR3 reads CSGQTGALTEAFF. CDR3 DNA sequence: TGCAGCGGGCAGACAGGGGCCCTCACTGAAGCTTTCTTT.

Regarding this clonotype: This may be a read error, as it is one base from a much larger clone. The chain is built from TRBV2 and TRBJ1-1; D is uncertain. This CDR3 has 11 amino acids. From germline, CDR1 is SNHLY and CDR2 FYNNEI. In DNA form, the CDR3 reads TGTGCCAGCATGCCGAACACTCAAGCTTTCTTT. The encoded protein is CASMPNTQAFF.

Ten or more counts support this clonotype. The CDR3 nucleotides are TGTGCCACCTCCGGATTTAATGAAAAACTGTTTTTT. Translating gives CATSGFNEKLFF. The chain links TRBV15 to TRBJ1-4; no clear D. Trimming shortened V by 8 bases and J by 4 bases, and 8 bases separated the two germline ends. The V gene's germline CDR1 is LNHNV and CDR2 YYDKDF (reference sequence). The length of the CDR3 is 12 residues. The full variable domain, with the rest looked up from reference TRBV15 and TRBJ1-4, is DAMVIQNPRYQVTQFGKPVTLSCSQTLNHNVMYWYQQKSSQAPKLLFHYYDKDFNNEADTPDNFQSRRPNTSFCFLDIRSPGLGDTAMYLCATSGFNEKLFFGSGTQLSVL.

The chain recombines TRBV19 with TRBJ1-2; D perhaps matches TRBD1 (5 bases). Germline V gene sequence: CDR1 LNHDA, CDR2 SQIVND (reference sequence). V lost 9 bases and J 6 bases, leaving 23 bases between the germline ends. The CDR3 runs 15 residues. In DNA form, the CDR3 reads TGTGCCAGCAGCCTTCGACAGCCCTCTCGCCATGGCTACACCTTC. Its protein product is CASSLRQPSRHGYTF.

This clonotype was counted a few times. The DNA of the CDR3 is TGTGCCAGCAGCGTAGCTAGCGACTCCTCCTACGAGCAGTACTTC. Translated, it gives CASSVASDSSYEQYF. This chain uses TRBV6-5 with TRBJ2-7; D might be TRBD2 (6 bases). The CDR3 is 15 residues long. Germline CDR1 is MNHEY and CDR2 is SVGAGI. Trimming removed 6 bases at V and 0 bases at J, with 15 bases between.

At least ten counts were recorded for this clonotype. The chain is built from TRBV7-9 and TRBJ1-1; D is perhaps TRBD1 (6 bases). V lost 6 bases and J 11 bases, leaving 22 bases between the germline ends. Germline lookup yields CDR1 SEHNR and CDR2 FQNEAQ (reference sequence). The CDR3 runs 14 residues. The CDR3 DNA sequence: TGTGCCAGCAGATCTGACAGGACCTCCCGCAACGCTTTCTTT. It is translated as CASRSDRTSRNAFF.

CDR3 protein: CASPSDGTDGYTF. CDR3 coding DNA: TGTGCCAGCCCAAGCGACGGGACGGATGGCTACACCTTC. V gene TRBV25-1 combines with J gene TRBJ1-2, with D tentatively TRBD1 (5 bases). From germline, CDR1 is MGHDK and CDR2 SYGVNS. The CDR3 is 13 amino acids. The germline V and J ends were trimmed by 8 bases and 6 bases, with 16 bases remaining between them.

At least ten counts were recorded for this clonotype. The gene calls are TRBV2 and TRBJ1-5; D not resolved. The germline V and J ends were trimmed by 4 bases and 9 bases, with 7 bases remaining between them. This CDR3 spans 11 amino acids. CDR1 and CDR2 from the germline V gene are SNHLY and FYNNEI. The CDR3 DNA reads TGTGCCAGCAGTGTCTCAGGGCCCCAGCATTTT. Encoded protein: CASSVSGPQHF.

This clonotype is a singleton in its sample. The CDR3, as DNA: TGCGCCAGCAGCGAATACACCGAGGGACGGAGGGATCAGCCCCAGCATTTT. Protein product: CASSEYTEGRRDQPQHF. This chain links TRBV4-3 with TRBJ1-5, with D possibly matching TRBD1 (5 bases). Trimming shortened V by 5 bases and J by 5 bases, and 22 bases separated the two germline ends. The CDR3 totals 17 residues. Germline-derived CDR1 and CDR2 are LGHNA and YSLEER.

This chain links TRBV7-9 with TRBJ1-5; the D is unclear. The V gene's germline CDR1 is SEHNR and CDR2 FQNEAQ (reference sequence). The CDR3 loop spans 13 amino acids. Deletions cut 1 base from V and 5 bases from J, with 6 bases between. CDR3 nucleotides: TGTGCCAGCAGCTTAGAGGCTTATCAGCCCCAGCATTTT. Translated: CASSLEAYQPQHF.

A remark on this clonotype: A read error may be the cause here, since a much bigger clone is one base away. V gene TRBV12-3 or TRBV12-4 combines with J gene TRBJ1-1; 9 bases align to TRBD1. The CDR3 totals 13 residues. The J segment lost 5 bases and the V segment lost 6 bases, leaving 4 bases of the junction unmatched. The CDR3 sequence: CASRPGTGTEAFF. The CDR3, as DNA: TGTGCCAGCAGGCCCGGGACAGGGACTGAAGCTTTCTTT.

The V call is TRBV5-1, the J call TRBJ1-4, with D unresolved. The CDR3 is 15 residues long. Germline CDR1 is SGHRS and CDR2 is YFSETQ. V was cut by 2 bases and J by 8 bases, with 16 bases left in between. This CDR3 is CASSLNPRSDEKLFF. CDR3 nucleotides: TGCGCCAGCAGCTTAAACCCCCGAAGCGACGAAAAACTGTTTTTT.

This clonotype appeared many times. V is TRBV12-3 or TRBV12-4 and J is TRBJ1-6; TRBD1 matches at 10 bases. The CDR3 is made up of 15 amino acids. The V segment lost 5 bases and the J segment 10 bases; nucleotides outside the gene matches: 8. CDR3: CASSPPGQGSSPLHF. The CDR3 DNA follows: TGTGCCAGCAGTCCCCCGGGACAGGGGTCCTCACCCCTCCACTTT.

The rearrangement links TRBV2 to TRBJ1-4; D remains unclear. From germline, CDR1 is SNHLY and CDR2 FYNNEI. Trimming stripped 5 bases from V and 8 bases from J, with 9 bases between. This CDR3 is built from 12 residues. The CDR3 sequence is CASSFPKEKLFF. The CDR3 DNA is TGTGCCAGCAGTTTCCCCAAGGAAAAACTGTTTTTT.

V is TRBV20-1 and J is TRBJ2-5; 8 bases fit TRBD2. Germline CDR1 reads DFQATT; CDR2 reads SNEGSKA (reference sequence). The CDR3 has 13 amino acids. V lost 8 bases and J lost 5; bases outside the gene matches: 10. CDR3 sequence: CSPTSGSSETQYF. DNA for the CDR3: TGCAGTCCGACGAGCGGGAGTTCCGAGACCCAGTACTTC.

About this clonotype: A junction boundary mismatches the germline segment, possibly from a read error. The chain uses TRBV10-3 and TRBJ1-1, with TRBD1 matching 7 bases. The CDR3 extends over 14 amino acids. Looked up from germline, CDR1 is ENHRY and CDR2 is SYGVKD. The CDR3 loop reads CASSKKGARGEAFF. The CDR3 bases are TGTGCCAGCAGTAAAAAGGGGGCGCGGGGTGAAGCTTTCTTT.